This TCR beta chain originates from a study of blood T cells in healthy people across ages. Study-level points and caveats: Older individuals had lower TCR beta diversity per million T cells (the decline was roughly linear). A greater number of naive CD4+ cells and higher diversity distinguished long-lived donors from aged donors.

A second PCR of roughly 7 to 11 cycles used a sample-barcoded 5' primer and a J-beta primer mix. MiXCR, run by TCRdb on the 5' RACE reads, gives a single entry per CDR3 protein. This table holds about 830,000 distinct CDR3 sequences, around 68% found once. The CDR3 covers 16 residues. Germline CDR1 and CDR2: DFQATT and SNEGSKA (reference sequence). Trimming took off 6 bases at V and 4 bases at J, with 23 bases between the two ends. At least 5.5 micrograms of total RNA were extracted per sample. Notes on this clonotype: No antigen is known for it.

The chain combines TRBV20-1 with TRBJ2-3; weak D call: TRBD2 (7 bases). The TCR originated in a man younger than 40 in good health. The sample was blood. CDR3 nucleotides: TGCAGTGCCGGGTCGGCAGGCCGGGGGGCCTCAGATACGCAGTATTTT. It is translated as CSAGSAGRGASDTQYF.